This TCR beta chain was recovered during a study of a mutant IDH1 vaccine in newly diagnosed glioma. On the study more broadly: Previous care, which was radiotherapy, temozolomide, or both, most often involved both.

Sequencing was performed with immunoSEQ multiplex PCR; in TCRdb, only in-frame clones are kept and a portion is missing. This table holds under 25,000 clones, 90% to 95% found once. Study findings and constraints: Top-clonotype changes in peripheral T cells seemed unrelated to pseudoprogression.

Regarding this clone: The antigen remains unidentified.

The time point here: baseline, week 1 (first vaccination visit). This sample's treatment: pre-vaccination baseline after standard-of-care therapy. This CDR3 comprises 13 residues. V was clipped by 3 bases and J by 4 bases, with 9 bases between them. Germline CDR1 and CDR2: ENHRY and SYGVKD. The clonotype originates from a man between 35 and 55 years old with glioma. The rearrangement uses TRBV10-3 and TRBJ1-1; D remains unclear. The sample here was PBMCs, taken from a glioma patient treated with radiotherapy, temozolomide or both. The CDR3 region has the DNA TGTGCCATCAGTGAAGACTCGGGCACTGAAGCTTTCTTT. Protein sequence: CAISEDSGTEAFF.